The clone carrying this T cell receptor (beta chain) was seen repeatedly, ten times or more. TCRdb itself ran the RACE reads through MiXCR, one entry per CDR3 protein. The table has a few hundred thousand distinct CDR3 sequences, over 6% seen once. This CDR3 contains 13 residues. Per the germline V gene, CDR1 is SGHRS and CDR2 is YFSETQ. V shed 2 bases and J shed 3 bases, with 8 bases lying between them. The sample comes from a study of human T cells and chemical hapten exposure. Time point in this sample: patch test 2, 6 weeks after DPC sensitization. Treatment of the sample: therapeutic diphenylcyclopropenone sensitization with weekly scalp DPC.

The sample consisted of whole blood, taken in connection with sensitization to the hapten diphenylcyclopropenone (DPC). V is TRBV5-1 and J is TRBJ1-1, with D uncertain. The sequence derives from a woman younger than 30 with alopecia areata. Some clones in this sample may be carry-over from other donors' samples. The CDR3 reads CASSLTGYTEAFF. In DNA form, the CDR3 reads TGCGCCAGCAGCTTAACCGGGTACACTGAAGCTTTCTTT.